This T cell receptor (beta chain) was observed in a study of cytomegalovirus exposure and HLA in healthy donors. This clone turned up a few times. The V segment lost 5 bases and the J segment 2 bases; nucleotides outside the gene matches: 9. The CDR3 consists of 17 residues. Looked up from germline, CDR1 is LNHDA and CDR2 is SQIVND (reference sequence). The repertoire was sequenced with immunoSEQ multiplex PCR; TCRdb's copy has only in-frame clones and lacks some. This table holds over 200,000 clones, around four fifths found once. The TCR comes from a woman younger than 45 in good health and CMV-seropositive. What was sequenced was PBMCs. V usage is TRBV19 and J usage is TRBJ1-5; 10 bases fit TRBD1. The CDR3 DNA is TGTGCCAGTAGTCCGAGGGACAGGGGTGCCGGCAATCAGCCCCAGCATTTT. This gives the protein CASSPRDRGAGNQPQHF.